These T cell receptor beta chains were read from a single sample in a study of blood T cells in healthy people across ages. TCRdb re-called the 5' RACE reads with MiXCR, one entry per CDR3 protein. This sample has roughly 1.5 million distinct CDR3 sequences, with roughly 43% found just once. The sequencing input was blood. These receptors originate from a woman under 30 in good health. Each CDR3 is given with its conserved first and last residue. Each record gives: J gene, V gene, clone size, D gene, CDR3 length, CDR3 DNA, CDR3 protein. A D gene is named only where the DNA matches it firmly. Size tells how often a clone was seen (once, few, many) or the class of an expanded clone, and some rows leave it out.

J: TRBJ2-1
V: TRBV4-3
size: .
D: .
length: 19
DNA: TGCGCCAGCAGCCAAGATCCGGGGTCCTACCCAAGCTCCTACAATGAGCAGTTCTTC
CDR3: CASSQDPGSYPSSYNEQFF

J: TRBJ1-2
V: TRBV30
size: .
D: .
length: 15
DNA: TGTGCCTGGAGTCTCGGGAACGTTGACCTCTATGGCTACACCTTC
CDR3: CAWSLGNVDLYGYTF

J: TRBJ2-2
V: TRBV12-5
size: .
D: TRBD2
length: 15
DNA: TGTGCTAGTGGTTCGGGACTAGCAAACACCGGGGAGCTGTTTTTT
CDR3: CASGSGLANTGELFF

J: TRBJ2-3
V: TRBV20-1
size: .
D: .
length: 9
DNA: TGCAGTGCCTCGGATACGCAGTATTTT
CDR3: CSASDTQYF

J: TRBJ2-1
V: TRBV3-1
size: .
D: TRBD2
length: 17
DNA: TGTGCCAGCAGCCCCCGGTCTAGCGGGGACTCCTACAATGAGCAGTTCTTC
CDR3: CASSPRSSGDSYNEQFF

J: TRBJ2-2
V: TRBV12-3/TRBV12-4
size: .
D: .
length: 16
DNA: TGTGCCAGCACCACTGCGCAAGACACCTCCACCGGGGAGCTGTTTTTT
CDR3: CASTTAQDTSTGELFF

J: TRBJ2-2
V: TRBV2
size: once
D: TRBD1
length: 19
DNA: TGTGCCAGCAGCGTTCAACGGACAGGGGAAACCTTCGACACCGGGGAGCTGTTTTTT
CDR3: CASSVQRTGETFDTGELFF

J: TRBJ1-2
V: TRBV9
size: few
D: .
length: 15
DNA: TGTGCCAGCAGCACCATCGGTGGGGCAGGGGACGGCTACACCTTC
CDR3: CASSTIGGAGDGYTF

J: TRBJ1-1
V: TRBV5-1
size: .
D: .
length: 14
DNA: TGCACCAGCCAAGAAGAGGTAATAGACACTGAAGCTTTCTTT
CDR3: CTSQEEVIDTEAFF

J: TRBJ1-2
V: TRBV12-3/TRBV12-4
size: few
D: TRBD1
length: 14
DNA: TGTGCCAGCAGTTGGACTACAGGGGGAAGGGGCTACACCTTC
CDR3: CASSWTTGGRGYTF

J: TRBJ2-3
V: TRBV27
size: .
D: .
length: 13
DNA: TGTGCCAGTAGGTCTGAGATAGCAGATACGCAGTATTTT
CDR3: CASRSEIADTQYF

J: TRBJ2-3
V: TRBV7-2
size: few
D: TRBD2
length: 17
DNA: TGTGCCAGCAGCCCGAGCGGGGGGAAGAGTTGGACAGATACGCAGTATTTT
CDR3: CASSPSGGKSWTDTQYF

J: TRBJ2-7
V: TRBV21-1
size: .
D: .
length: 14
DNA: TGTGCCAGCAGCAGTCAGGGAATCTACAATGAGCAGTACTTC
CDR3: CASSSQGIYNEQYF

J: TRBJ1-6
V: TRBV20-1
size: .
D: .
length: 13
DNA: TGCAGTGCTAGTTTGGCCGCCAATTCACCCCTCCACTTT
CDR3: CSASLAANSPLHF

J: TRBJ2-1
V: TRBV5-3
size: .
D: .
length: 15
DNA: TGTGCCAGAAGCTTCAAGGGTAGCTCCTACAATGAGCAGTTCTTC
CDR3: CARSFKGSSYNEQFF

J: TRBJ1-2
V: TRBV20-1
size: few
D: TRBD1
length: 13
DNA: TGCAGTGCTAGTGGACAGGGGCTAGGTGGCTACACCTTC
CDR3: CSASGQGLGGYTF

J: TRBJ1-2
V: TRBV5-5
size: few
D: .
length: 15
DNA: TGTGCCAGCAGACCCCGGGACACCCCTAACTATGGCTACACCTTC
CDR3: CASRPRDTPNYGYTF

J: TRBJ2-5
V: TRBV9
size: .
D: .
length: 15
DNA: TGTGCCAGCAGCGTAAATACGGGGGCAGGGGAGACCCAGTACTTC
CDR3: CASSVNTGAGETQYF

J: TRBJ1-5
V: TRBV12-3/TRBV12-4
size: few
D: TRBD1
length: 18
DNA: TGTGCCAGCACCGAAGACAGGGGGTATCAACCAGTCAATCAGCCCCAGCATTTT
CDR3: CASTEDRGYQPVNQPQHF

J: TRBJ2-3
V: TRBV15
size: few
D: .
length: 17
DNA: TGTGCCACCAGCTTTCGCTGGGCGGGGGCTCGGACAGATACGCAGTATTTT
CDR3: CATSFRWAGARTDTQYF

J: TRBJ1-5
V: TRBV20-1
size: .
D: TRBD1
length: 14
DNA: TGCAGTGCTAAGACGGGACAGGGCAAACAGCCCCAGCATTTT
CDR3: CSAKTGQGKQPQHF

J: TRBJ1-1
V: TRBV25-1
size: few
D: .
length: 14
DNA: TGTGCCAGCAGTGATTGGACCCAGGGAGGCGTAGCTTTCTTT
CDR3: CASSDWTQGGVAFF

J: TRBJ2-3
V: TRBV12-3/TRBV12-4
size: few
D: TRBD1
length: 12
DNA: TGTGCCAGCAGCGCTTTACAGGGGACGCAGTATTTT
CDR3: CASSALQGTQYF

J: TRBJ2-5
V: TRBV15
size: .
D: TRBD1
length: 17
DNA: TGTGCCACCAGCAGAGATGGCGCAGGGGGCGGAAAGGAGACCCAGTACTTC
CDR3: CATSRDGAGGGKETQYF

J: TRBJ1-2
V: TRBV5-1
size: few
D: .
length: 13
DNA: TGCGCCAGCAGCTTGGAGGACAGACATGGCTACACCTTC
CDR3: CASSLEDRHGYTF

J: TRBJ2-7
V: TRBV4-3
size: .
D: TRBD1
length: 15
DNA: TGCGCCAGCAGCCAAAGGGACAGGCTACCCTACGAGCAGTACTTC
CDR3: CASSQRDRLPYEQYF

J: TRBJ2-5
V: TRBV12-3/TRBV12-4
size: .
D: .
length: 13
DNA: TGTGCCAGCACTTCGTATTTAGGAGAGACCCAGTACTTC
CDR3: CASTSYLGETQYF

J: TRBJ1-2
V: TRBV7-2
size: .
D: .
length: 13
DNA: TGTGCCAGCAGCTTAGAGGGGATTTATGGCTACACCTTC
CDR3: CASSLEGIYGYTF